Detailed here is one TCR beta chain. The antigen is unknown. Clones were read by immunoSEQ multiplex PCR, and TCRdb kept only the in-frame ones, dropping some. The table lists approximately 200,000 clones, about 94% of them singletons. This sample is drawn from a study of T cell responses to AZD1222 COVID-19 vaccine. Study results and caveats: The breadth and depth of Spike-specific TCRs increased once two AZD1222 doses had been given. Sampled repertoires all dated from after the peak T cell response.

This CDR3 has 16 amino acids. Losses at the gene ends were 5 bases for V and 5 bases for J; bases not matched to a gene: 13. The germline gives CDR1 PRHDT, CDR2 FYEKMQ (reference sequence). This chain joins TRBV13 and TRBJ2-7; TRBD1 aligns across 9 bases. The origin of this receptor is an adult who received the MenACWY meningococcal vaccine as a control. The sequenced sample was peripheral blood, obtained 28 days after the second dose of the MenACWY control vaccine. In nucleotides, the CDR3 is TGTGCCAGCAGCCCAACCGGGACAGGGCTTAGGAACGAGCAGTACTTC. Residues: CASSPTGTGLRNEQYF.